This T cell receptor (beta chain) was sequenced during a study of blood T cell repertoires in COVID-19. About the study: The origin of the acute and convalescent COVID-19 samples was the United States, Italy and Spain.

The method was immunoSEQ multiplex PCR; TCRdb's version includes in-frame clones alone and lacks a portion of them. This sample has approximately 250,000 clones, with around nine tenths found just once. This clone was counted a single time. The CDR3 consists of 13 residues. Germline V CDR1 and CDR2: LNHDA, SQIVND (reference sequence). V dropped 7 bases and J dropped 4 bases, with 14 bases sitting between them. The sequenced sample was peripheral blood. The sequence came from a man in his forties or fifties with active or convalescent COVID-19. The rearrangement joins TRBV19 to TRBJ2-7, with a weak D call TRBD1 (5 bases). This CDR3 is CASKGVDLYEQYF. CDR3 DNA: TGTGCCAGTAAAGGGGTGGATTTGTACGAGCAGTACTTC.